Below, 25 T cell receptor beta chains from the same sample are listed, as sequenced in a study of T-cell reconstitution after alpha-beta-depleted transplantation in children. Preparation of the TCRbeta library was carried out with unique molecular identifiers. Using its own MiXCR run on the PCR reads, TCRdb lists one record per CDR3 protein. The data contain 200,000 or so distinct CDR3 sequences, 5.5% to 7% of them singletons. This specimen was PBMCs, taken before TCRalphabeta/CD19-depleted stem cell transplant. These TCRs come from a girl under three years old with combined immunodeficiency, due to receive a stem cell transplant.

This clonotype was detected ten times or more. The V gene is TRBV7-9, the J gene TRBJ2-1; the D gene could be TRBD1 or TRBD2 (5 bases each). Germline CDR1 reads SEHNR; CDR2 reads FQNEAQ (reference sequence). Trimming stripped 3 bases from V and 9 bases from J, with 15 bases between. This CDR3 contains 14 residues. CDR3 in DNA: TGTGCCAGCAGCTTGGTGGGGACGGCCAGTGAGCAGTTCTTC. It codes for CASSLVGTASEQFF.

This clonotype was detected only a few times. The chain's CDR3 is CASRHLGTSGGSSYNEQFF. The CDR3 nucleotides are TGTGCCAGCAGGCACCTAGGGACTAGCGGGGGGAGCTCCTACAATGAGCAGTTCTTC. V usage is TRBV12-3 or TRBV12-4 and J usage is TRBJ2-1, with 15 bases aligning to TRBD2. This CDR3 spans 19 amino acids. After removal of 6 bases from V and 0 bases from J, the junction contained 9 bases not matched to a gene.

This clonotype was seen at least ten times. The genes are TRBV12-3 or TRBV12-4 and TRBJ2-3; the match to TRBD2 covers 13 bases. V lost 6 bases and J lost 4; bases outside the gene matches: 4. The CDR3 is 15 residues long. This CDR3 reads CASSIGLAGADTQYF. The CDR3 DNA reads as TGTGCCAGCAGCATAGGACTAGCGGGAGCAGATACGCAGTATTTT.

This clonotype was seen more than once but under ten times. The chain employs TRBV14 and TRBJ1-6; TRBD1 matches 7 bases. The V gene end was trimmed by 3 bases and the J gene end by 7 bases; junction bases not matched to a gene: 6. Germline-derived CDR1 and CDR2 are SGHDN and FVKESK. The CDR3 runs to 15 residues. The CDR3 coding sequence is TGTGCCAGCAGCCAGACTGGGGACAGAAATTCACCCCTCCACTTT. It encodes CASSQTGDRNSPLHF.

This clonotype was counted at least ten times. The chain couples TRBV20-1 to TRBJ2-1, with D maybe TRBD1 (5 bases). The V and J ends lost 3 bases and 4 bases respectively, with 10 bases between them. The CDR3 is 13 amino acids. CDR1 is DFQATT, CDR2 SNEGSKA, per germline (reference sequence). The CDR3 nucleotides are TGCAGTGCTAGTTTAGGGGATTACAATGAGCAGTTCTTC. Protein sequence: CSASLGDYNEQFF.

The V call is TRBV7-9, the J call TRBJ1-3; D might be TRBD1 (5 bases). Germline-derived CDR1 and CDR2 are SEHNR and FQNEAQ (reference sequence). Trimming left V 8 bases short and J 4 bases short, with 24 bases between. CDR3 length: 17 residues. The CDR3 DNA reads TGTGCCAGCCGTACCGGGGCCAGTCATCTCTGGGGAAACACCATATATTTT. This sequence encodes CASRTGASHLWGNTIYF.

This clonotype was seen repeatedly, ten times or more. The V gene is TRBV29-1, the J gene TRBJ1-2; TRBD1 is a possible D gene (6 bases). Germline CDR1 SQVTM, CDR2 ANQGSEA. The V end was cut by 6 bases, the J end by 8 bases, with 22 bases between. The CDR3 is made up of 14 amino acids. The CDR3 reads CSVMFGTIFFGYTF. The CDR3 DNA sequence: TGCAGCGTGATGTTCGGGACAATTTTCTTCGGCTACACCTTC.

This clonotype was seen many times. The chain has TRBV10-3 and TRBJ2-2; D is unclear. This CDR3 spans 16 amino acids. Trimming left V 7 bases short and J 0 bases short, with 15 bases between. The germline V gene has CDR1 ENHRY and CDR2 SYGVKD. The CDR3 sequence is CAIIRTETANTGELFF. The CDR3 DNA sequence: TGTGCCATCATTCGGACCGAAACGGCGAACACCGGGGAGCTGTTTTTT.

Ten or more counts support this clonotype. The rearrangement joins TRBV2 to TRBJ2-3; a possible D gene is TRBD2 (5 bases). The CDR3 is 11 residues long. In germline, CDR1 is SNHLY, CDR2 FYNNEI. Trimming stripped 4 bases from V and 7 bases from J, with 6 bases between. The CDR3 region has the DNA TGTGCCAGCAGTGTGACTAATACGCAGTATTTT. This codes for CASSVTNTQYF.

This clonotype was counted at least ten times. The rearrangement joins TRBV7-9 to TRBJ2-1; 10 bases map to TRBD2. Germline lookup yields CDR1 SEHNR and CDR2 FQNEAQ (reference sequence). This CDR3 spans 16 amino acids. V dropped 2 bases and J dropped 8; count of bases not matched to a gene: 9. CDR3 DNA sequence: TGTGCCAGCAGCTTATCTAGCGGGGGTTATAGGGATGAGCAGTTCTTC. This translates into CASSLSSGGYRDEQFF.

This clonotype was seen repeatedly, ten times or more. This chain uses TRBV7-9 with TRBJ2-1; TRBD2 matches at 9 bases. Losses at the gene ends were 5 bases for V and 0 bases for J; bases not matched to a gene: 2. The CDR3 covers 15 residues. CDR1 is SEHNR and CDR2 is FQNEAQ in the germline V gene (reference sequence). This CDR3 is CASSRGGVSYNEQFF. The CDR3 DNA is TGTGCCAGCAGCCGCGGGGGGGTCTCCTACAATGAGCAGTTCTTC.

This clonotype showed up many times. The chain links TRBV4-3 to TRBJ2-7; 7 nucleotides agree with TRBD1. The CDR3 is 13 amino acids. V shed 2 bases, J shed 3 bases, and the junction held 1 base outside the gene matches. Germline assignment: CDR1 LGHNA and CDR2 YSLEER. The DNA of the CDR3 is TGCGCCAGCAGCCAAAACAGGGGCTACGAGCAGTACTTC. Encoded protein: CASSQNRGYEQYF.

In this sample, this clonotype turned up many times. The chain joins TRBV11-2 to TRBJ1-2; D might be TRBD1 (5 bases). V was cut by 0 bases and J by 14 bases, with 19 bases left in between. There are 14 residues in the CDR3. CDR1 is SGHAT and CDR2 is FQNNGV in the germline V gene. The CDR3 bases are TGTGCCAGCAGCTTAGATGGGGCTCCGTTTCCAGATACCTTC. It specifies CASSLDGAPFPDTF.

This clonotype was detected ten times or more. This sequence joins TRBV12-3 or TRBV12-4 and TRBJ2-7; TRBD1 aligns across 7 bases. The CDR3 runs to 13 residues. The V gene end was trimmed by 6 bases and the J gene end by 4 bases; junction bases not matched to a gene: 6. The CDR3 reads CASSFGRGYEQYF. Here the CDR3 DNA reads TGTGCCAGCAGCTTCGGCAGGGGGTACGAGCAGTACTTC.

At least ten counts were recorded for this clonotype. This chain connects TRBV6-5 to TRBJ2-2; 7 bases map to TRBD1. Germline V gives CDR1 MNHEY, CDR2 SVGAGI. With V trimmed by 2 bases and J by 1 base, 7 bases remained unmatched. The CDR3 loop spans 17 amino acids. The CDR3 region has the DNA TGTGCCAGCAGTTACATGTACAGGGGTGAGAACACCGGGGAGCTGTTTTTT. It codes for CASSYMYRGENTGELFF.

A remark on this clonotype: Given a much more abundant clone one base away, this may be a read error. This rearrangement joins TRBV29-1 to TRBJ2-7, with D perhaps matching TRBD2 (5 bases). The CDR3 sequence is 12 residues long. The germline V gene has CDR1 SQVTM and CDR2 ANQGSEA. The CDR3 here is CNVEPRTGEQYF. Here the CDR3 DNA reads TGCAACGTTGAACCCAGGACGGGGGAGCAGTACTTC.

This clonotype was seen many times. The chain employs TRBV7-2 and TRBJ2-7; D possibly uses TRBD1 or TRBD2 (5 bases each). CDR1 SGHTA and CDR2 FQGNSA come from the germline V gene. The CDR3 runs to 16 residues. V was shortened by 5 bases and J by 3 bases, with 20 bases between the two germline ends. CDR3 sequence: CASSLQMGPLVYEQYF. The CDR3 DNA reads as TGTGCCAGCAGCCTCCAGATGGGACCGCTGGTCTACGAGCAGTACTTC.

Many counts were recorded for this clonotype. In DNA, the CDR3 is TGTGCCACCGGCAGGGCGGGGGCTAATGAGCAGTTCTTC. This encodes CATGRAGANEQFF. The chain joins TRBV24-1 to TRBJ2-1; weak D call: TRBD2 (7 bases). Germline V lookup: CDR1 KGHDR, CDR2 SFDVKD. V shed 9 bases and J shed 7 bases, with 15 bases lying between them. This CDR3 has 13 amino acids.

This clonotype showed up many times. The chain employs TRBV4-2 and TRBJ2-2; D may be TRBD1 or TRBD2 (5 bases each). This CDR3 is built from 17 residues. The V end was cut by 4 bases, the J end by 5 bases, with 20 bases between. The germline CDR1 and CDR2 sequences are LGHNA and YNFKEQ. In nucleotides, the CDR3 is TGTGCCAGCAGCCTTAGGGGACCCTATCTTAATACCGGGGAGCTGTTTTTT. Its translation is CASSLRGPYLNTGELFF.

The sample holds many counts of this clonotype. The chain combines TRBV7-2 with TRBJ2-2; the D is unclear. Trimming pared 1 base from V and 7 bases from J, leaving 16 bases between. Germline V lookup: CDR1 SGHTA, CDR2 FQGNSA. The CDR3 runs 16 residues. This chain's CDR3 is CASSLGCQNGGGELFF. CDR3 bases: TGTGCCAGCAGCTTAGGATGCCAAAACGGCGGCGGGGAGCTGTTTTTT.

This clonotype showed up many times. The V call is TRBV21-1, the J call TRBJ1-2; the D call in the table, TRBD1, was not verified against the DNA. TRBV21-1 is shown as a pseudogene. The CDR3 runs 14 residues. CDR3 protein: CASSPRTGRSGYTF. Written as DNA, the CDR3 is TGTGCCAGCAGCCCTCGGACAGGACGCAGTGGCTACACCTTC.

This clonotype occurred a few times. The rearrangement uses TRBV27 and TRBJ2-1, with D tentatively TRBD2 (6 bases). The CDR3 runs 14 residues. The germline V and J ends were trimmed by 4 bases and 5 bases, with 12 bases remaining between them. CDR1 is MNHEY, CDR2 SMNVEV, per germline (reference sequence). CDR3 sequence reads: CASSSGLHHNEQFF. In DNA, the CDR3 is TGTGCCAGCAGTTCCGGACTACATCACAATGAGCAGTTCTTC.

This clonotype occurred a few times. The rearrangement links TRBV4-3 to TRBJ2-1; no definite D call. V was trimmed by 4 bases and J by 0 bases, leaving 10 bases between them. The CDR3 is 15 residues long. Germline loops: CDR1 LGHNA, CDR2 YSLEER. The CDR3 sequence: CASSRSFSSYNEQFF. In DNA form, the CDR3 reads TGCGCCAGCAGCCGGAGTTTTAGCTCCTACAATGAGCAGTTCTTC.

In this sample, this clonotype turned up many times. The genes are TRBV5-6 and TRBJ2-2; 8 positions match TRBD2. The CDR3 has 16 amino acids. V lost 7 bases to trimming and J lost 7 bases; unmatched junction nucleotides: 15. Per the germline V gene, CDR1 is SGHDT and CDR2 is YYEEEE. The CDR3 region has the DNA TGTGCCAGCCGATCCTTACCGGGGGGGCCTATCGGGGAGCTGTTTTTT. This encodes CASRSLPGGPIGELFF.

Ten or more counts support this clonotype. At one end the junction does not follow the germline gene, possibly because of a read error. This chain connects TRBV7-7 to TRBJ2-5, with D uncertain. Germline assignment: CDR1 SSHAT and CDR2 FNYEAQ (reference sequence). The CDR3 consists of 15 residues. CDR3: CASSLVVGNWETQYF. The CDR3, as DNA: TGTGCTAGCAGCTTAGTGGTGGGGAACTGGGAGACCCAGTACTTC.